This T cell receptor (beta chain) was retrieved from a study of human T cells and chemical hapten exposure. Whole-study context: Patients were mainly female, each with alopecia areata, totalis or universalis. Study-level results: Alopecia affected the donors, so their immune response may differ from healthy people's. There was no change with DPC sensitization in TCRs above 1 in 1000 frequency.

This clonotype was seen only a few times. The antigen is undetermined. The CDR3 covers 16 residues. The V gene's germline CDR1 is SGHVS and CDR2 FQNEAQ. V was clipped by 2 bases and J by 4 bases, with 17 bases between them. MiXCR was run by TCRdb on the RACE reads, yielding one entry per CDR3 protein. This sample has about 84,000 distinct CDR3 sequences; 10% to 14% occur once, and the top ten carry about 3.5%. The time point was: patch test 3, about 24 weeks after DPC sensitization. Treatment of the sample: therapeutic diphenylcyclopropenone sensitization with weekly scalp DPC. The sequence came from a woman aged 50 to 60 with alopecia areata. Some clones in this sample may be carry-over from other donors' samples. The starting material was whole blood, obtained in connection with sensitization to the hapten diphenylcyclopropenone (DPC). J is TRBJ1-1 and V is TRBV7-8, with unresolved D. CDR3 nucleotides: TGTGCCAGCAGCTTACGCCGGGAGGGCGTAAGCACTGAAGCTTTCTTT. Its protein product is CASSLRREGVSTEAFF.